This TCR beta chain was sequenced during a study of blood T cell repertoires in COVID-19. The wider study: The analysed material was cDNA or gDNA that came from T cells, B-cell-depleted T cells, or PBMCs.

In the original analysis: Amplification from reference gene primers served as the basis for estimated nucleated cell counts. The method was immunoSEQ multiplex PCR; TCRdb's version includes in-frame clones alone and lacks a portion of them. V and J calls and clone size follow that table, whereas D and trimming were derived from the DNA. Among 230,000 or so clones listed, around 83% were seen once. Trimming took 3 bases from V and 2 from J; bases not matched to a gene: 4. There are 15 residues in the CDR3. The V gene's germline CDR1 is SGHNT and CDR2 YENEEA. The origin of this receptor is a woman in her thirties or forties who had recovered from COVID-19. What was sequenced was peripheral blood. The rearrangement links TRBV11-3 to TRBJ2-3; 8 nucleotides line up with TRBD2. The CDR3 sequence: CASSLRGEYTDTQYF. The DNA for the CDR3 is TGTGCCAGCAGCTTGCGGGGGGAGTACACAGATACGCAGTATTTT.